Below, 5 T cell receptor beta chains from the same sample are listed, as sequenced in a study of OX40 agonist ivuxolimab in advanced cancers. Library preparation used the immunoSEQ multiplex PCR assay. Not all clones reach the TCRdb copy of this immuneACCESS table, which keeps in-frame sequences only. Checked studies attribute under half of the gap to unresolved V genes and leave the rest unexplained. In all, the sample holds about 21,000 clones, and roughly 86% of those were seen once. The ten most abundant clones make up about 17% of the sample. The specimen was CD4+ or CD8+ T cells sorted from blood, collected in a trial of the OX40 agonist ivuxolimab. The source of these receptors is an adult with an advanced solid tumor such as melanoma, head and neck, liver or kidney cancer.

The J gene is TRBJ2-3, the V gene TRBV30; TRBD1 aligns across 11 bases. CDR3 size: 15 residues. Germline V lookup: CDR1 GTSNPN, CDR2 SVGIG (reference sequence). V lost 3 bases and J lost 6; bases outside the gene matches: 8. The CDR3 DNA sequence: TGTGCCTGGAGGCAAGGGACAGGGGGGACGGATACGCAGTATTTT. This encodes CAWRQGTGGTDTQYF.

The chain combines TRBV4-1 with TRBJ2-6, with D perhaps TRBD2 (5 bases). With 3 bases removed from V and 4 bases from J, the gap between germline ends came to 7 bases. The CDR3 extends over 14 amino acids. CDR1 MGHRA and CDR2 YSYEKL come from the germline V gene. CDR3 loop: CASSQGAGANVLTF. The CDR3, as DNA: TGCGCCAGCAGCCAGGGAGCGGGGGCCAACGTCCTGACTTTC.

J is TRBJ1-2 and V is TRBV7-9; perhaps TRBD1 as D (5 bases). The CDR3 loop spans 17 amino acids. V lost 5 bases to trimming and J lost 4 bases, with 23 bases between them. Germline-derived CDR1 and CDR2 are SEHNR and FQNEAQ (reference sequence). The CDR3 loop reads CASSRGVGQGESYGYTF. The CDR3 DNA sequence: TGTGCCAGCAGCCGGGGCGTAGGACAAGGGGAAAGCTATGGCTACACCTTC.

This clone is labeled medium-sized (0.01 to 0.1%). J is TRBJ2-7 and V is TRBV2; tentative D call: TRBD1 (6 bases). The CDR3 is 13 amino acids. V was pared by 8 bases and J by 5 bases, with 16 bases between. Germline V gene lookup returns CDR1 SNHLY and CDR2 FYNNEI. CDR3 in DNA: TGTGCCAGCCAAGGGGGAAGTGTCAACGAGCAGTACTTC. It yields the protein CASQGGSVNEQYF.

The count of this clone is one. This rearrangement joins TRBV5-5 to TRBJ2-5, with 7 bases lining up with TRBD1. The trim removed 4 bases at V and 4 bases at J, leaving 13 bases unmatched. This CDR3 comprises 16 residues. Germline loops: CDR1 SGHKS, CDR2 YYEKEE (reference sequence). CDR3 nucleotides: TGTGCCAGCAGCCCTACTTCAGACAGGGTGGGAGAGACCCAGTACTTC. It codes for CASSPTSDRVGETQYF.